This TCR beta chain emerged from a study of blood T cell repertoires in COVID-19. Trimming removed 1 base from V and 5 bases from J, with 11 bases in between. This CDR3 has 15 amino acids. CDR1 LNHDA and CDR2 SQIVND come from the germline V gene (reference sequence). As originally analysed: The authors estimated nucleated cell counts from reference gene primer amplification. Data came from immunoSEQ multiplex PCR; TCRdb stores just in-frame clones and leaves some out. V and J calls and clone size are copied from that table; D and trimming were computed from the DNA. The repertoire has just over 50,000 clones, roughly 87% of them found once; the top ten carry approximately 15%.

The chain has TRBV19 and TRBJ1-4; D call uncertain. The sample consisted of peripheral blood. The source of this sequence is a human donor with active COVID-19. The donor label of this sample is uncertain. The CDR3 DNA reads as TGTGCCAGTAGTATAGTGGGCCGTCACAATGAAAAACTGTTTTTT. Translating gives CASSIVGRHNEKLFF.